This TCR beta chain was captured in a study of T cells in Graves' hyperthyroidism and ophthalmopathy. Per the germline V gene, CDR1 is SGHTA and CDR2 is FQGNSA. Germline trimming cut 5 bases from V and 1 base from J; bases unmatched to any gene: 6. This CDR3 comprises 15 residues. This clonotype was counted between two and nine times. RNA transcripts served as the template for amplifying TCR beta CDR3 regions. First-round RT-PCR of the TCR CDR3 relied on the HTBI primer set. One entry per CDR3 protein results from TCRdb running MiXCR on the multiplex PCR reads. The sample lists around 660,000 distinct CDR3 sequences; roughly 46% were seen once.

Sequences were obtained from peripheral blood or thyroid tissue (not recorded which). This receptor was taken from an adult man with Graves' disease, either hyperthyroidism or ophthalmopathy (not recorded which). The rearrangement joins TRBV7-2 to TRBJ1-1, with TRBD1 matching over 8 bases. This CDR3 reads CASSPWTGPNTEAFF. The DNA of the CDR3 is TGTGCCAGCAGCCCATGGACAGGGCCGAACACTGAAGCTTTCTTT.